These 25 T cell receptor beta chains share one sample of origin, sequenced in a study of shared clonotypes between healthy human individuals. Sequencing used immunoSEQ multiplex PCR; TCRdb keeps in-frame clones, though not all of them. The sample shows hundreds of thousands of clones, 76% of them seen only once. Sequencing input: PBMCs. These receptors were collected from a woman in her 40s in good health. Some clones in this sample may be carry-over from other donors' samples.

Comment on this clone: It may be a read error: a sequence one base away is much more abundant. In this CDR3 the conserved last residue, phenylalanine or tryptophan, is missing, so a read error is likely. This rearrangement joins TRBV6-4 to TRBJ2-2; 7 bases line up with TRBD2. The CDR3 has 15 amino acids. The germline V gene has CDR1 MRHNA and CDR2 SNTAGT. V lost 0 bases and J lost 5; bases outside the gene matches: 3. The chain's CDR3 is CASSDSWGGTGELFL. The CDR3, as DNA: TGTGCCAGCAGTGACTCTTGGGGAGGGACCGGGGAGCTGTTTCTT.

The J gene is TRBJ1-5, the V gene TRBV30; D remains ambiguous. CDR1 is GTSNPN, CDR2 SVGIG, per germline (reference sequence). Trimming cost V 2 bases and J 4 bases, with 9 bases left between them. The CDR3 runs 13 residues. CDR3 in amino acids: CAWSYGENQPQHF. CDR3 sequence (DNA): TGTGCCTGGAGTTACGGGGAGAATCAGCCCCAGCATTTT.

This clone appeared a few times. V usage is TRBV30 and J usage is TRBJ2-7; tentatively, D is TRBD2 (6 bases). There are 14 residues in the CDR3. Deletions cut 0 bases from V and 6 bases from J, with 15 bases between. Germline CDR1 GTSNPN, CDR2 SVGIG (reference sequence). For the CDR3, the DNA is TGTGCCTGGAGTGTACTGGCGGGACCTCGCGAGCAGTACTTC. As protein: CAWSVLAGPREQYF.

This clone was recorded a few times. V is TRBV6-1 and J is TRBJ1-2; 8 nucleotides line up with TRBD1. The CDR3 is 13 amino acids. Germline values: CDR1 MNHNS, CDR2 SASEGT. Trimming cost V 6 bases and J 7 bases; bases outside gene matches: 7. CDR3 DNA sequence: TGTGCCAGCAGGGCCGACAGGGGAGGTGGCTACACCTTC. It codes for CASRADRGGGYTF.

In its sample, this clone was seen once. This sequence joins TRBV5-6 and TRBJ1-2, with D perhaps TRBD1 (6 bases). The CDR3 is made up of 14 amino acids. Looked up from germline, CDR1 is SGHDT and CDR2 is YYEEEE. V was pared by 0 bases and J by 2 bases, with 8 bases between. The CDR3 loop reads CASSLGTGNYGYTF. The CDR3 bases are TGTGCCAGCAGCTTGGGCACAGGGAACTATGGCTACACCTTC.

The CDR3 nucleotides read TGCGCCAGCAGTGGGGACAGGGTTTCACCCCTCCACTTT. Translation gives CASSGDRVSPLHF. The rearrangement links TRBV10-2 to TRBJ1-6, with 9 bases aligning to TRBD1. CDR3 length: 13 residues. Germline V lookup: CDR1 WSHSY, CDR2 SAAADI. V was pared by 4 bases and J by 9 bases, with 1 base of the junction left unmatched.

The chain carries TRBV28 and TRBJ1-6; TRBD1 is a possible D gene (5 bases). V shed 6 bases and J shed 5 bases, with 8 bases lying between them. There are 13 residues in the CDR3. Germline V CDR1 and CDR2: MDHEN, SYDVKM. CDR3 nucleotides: TGTGCCAGCAGACGACAGCATAATTCACCCCTCCACTTT. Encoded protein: CASRRQHNSPLHF.

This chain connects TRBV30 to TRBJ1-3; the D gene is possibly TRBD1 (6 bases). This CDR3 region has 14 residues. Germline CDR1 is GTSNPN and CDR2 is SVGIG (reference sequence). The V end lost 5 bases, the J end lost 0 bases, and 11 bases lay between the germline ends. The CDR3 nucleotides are TGTGCCTGGGGGGGGGACAACTCTGGAAACACCATATATTTT. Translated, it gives CAWGGDNSGNTIYF.

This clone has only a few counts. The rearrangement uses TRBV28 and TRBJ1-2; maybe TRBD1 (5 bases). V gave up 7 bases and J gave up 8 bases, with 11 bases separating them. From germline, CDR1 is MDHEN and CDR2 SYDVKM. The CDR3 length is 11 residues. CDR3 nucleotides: TGTGCCAGCAATGGGGCTCAGGGCTACACCTTC. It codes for CASNGAQGYTF.

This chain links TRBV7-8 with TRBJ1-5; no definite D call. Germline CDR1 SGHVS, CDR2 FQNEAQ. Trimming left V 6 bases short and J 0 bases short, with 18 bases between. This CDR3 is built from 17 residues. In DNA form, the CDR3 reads TGTGCCAGCAGTCTCTTGGGCAACACCAATAGCAATCAGCCCCAGCATTTT. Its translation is CASSLLGNTNSNQPQHF.

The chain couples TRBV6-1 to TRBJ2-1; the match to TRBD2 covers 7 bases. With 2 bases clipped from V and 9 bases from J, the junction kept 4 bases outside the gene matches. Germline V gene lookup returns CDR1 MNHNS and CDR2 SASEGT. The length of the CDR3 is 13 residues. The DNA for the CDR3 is TGTGCCAGCAGTGAAAGGCGGGAGACTGAGCAGTTCTTC. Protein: CASSERRETEQFF.

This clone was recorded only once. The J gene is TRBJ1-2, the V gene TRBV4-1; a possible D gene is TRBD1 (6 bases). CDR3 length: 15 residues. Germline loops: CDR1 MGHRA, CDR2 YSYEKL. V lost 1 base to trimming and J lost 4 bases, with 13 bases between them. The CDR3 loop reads CASSQGGATPYGYTF. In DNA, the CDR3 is TGCGCCAGCAGCCAAGGGGGGGCGACCCCCTATGGCTACACCTTC.

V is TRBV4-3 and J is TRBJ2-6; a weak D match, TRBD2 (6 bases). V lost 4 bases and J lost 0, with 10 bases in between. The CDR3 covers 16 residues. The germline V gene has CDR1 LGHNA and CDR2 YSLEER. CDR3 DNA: TGCGCCAGCAGCCCATCGGGGGTCTCTGGGGCCAACGTCCTGACTTTC. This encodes CASSPSGVSGANVLTF.

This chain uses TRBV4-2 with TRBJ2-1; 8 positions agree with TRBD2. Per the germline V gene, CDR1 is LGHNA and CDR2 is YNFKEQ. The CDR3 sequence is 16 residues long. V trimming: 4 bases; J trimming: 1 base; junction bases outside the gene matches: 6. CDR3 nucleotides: TGTGCCAGCAGCCCCGTAGCGGGAAGTTCCTACAATGAGCAGTTCTTC. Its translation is CASSPVAGSSYNEQFF.

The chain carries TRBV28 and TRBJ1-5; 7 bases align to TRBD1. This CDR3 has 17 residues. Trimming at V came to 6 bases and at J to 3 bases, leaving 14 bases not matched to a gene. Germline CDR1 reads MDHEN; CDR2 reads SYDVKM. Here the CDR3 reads CASRSDRARMDNQPQHF. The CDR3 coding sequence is TGTGCCAGCAGGTCTGACAGGGCCCGTATGGACAATCAGCCCCAGCATTTT.

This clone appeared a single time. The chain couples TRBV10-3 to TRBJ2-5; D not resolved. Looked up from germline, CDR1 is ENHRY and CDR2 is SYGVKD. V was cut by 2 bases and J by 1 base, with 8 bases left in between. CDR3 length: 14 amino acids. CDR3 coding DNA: TGTGCCATCAGTGAGCGAGGTCGCCAAGAGACCCAGTACTTC. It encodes CAISERGRQETQYF.

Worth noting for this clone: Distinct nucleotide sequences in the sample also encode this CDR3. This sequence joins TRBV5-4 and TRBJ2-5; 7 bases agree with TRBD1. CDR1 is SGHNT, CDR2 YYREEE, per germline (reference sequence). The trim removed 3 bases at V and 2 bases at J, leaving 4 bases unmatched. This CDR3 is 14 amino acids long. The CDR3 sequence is CASSSRDSQETQYF. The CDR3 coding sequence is TGTGCCAGCAGCTCCCGGGACAGTCAAGAGACCCAGTACTTC.

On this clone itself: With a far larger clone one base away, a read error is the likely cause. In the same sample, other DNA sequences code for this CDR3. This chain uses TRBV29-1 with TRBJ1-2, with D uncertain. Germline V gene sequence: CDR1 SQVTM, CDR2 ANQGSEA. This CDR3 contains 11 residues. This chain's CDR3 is CSESSNYGYTF. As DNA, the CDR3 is TGCAGCGAGTCCTCAAACTATGGCTACACTTTC.

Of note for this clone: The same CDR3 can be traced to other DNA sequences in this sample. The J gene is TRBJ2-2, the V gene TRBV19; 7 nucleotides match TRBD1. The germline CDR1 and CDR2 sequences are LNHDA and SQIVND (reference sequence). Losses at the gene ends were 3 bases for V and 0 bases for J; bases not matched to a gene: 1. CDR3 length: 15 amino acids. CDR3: CASSIQGANTGELFF. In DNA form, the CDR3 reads TGTGCCAGTAGTATCCAGGGGGCGAACACCGGGGAGCTGTTTTTT.

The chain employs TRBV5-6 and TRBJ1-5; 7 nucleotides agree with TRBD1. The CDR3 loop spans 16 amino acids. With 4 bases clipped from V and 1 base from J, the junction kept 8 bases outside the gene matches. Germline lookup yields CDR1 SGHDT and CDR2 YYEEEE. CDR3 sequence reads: CASSLPGGKSNQPQHF. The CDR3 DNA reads TGTGCCAGCAGCCTCCCAGGGGGAAAAAGCAATCAGCCCCAGCATTTT.

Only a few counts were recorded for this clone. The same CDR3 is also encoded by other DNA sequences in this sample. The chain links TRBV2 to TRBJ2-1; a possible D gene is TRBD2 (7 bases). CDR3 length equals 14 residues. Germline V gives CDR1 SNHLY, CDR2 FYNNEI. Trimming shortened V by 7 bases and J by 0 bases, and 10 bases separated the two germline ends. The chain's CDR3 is CASKGGSSYNEQFF. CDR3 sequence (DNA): TGTGCCAGCAAGGGGGGGAGCTCCTACAATGAGCAGTTCTTC.

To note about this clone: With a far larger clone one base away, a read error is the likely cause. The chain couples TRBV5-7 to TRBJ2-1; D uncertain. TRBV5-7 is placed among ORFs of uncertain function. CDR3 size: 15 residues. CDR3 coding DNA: TGTGCCAGCGGCTTAGTTCCAGAGGCCTACAATGAGCAGTTCTTC. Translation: CASGLVPEAYNEQFF.

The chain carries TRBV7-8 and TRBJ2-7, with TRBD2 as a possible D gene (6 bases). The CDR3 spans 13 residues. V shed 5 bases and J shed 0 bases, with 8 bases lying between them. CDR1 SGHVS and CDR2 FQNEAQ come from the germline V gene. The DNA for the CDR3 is TGTGCCAGCAGCCGGAGGGCCTCCTACGAGCAGTACTTC. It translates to CASSRRASYEQYF.

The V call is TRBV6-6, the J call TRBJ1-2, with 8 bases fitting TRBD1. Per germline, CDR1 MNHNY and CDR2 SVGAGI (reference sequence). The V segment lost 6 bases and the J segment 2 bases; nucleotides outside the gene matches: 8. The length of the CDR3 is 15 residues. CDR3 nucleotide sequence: TGTGCCAGCAGGCTAGGGACAGGACTAAACTATGGCTACACCTTC. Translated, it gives CASRLGTGLNYGYTF.

The CDR3 protein is CASSNPLGVTSTDTQYF. CDR3 bases: TGTGCCAGCAGTAATCCTCTAGGAGTCACTAGCACAGATACGCAGTATTTT. V and J are TRBV27 and TRBJ2-3; the D is unclear. Trimming pared 5 bases from V and 0 bases from J, leaving 18 bases between. The CDR3 is 17 residues long. CDR1 and CDR2 from the germline V gene are MNHEY and SMNVEV (reference sequence).